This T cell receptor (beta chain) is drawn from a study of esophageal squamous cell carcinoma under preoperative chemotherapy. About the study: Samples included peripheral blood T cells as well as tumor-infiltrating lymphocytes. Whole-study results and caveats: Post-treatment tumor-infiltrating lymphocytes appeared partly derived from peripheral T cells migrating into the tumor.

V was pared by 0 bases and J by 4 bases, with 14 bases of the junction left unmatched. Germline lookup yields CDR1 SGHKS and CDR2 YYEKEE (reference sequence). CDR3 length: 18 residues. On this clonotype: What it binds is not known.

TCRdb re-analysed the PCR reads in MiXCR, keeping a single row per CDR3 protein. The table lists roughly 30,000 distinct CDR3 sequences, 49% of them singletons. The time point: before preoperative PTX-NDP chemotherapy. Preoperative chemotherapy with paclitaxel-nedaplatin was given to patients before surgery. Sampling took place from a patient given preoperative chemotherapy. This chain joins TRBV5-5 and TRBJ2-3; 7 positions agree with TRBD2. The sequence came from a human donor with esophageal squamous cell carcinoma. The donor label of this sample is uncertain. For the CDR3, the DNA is TGTGCCAGCAGCTTGGGAGCGGGAATCGAGGCACGGGCAGATACGCAGTATTTT. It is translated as CASSLGAGIEARADTQYF.